The entry below gives a single TCR beta chain sequence along with its context. Its target is not known. Germline V gives CDR1 DFQATT, CDR2 SNEGSKA (reference sequence). V was pared by 3 bases and J by 6 bases, with 13 bases between. The CDR3 runs 13 residues. Method: immunoSEQ multiplex PCR; TCRdb's copy keeps in-frame clones and lacks some. The sample yields 50,000 or so clones, approximately 75% seen once. This sample was taken from a study of vaccination effects on CD4 cells after COVID-19. Sequencing was preceded by expansion of antigen-specific CD4+ T cells with viral peptide pools in the ViraFEST assay. With 10 days of culture completed, CD4+ T cells were isolated. The healthy vaccine recipients, who had no prior SARS-CoV-2 infection, showed negative nucleocapsid antibodies.

This TCR came from a human donor who received a COVID-19 vaccine. The chain couples TRBV20-1 to TRBJ2-3; D may be TRBD2 (7 bases). The source was CD4+ T cells from PBMCs cultured with HCoV-OC43 spike peptides, collected before COVID-19 vaccination. This sample's subset: HCoV-OC43 spike overlapping peptide pool stimulation. The CDR3 DNA is TGCAGTGCTAGTGGGGGGGCGCTGGATACGCAGTATTTT. The encoded protein is CSASGGALDTQYF.